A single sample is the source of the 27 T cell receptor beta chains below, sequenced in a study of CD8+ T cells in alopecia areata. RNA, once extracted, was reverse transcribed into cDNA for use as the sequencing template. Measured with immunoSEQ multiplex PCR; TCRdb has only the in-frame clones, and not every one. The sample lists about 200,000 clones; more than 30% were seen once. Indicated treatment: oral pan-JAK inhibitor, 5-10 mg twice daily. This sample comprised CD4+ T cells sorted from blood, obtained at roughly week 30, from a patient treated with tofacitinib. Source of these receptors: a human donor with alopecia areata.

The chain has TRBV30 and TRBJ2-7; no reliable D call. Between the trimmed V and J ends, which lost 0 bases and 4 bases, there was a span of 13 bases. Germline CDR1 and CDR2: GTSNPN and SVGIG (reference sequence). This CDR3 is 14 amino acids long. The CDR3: CAWSVAFGGYEQYF. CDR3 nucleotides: TGTGCCTGGAGTGTCGCGTTTGGTGGGTACGAGCAGTACTTC.

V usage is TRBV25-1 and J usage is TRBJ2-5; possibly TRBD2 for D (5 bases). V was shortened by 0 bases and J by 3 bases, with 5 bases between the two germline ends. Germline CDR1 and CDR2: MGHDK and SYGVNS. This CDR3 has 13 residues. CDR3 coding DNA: TGTGCCAGCAGTGAATACGGGGAAGAGACCCAGTACTTC. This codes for CASSEYGEETQYF. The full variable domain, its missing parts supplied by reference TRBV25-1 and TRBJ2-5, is EADIYQTPRYLVIGTGKKITLECSQTMGHDKMYWYQQDPGMELHLIHYSYGVNSTEKGDLSSESTVSRIRTEHFPLTLESARPSHTSQYLCASSEYGEETQYFGPGTRLLVL.

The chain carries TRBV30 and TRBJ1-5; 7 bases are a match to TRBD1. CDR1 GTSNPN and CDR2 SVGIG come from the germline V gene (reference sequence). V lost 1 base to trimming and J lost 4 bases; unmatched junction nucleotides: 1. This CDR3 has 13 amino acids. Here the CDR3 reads CAWSARGNQPQHF. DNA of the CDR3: TGTGCCTGGAGTGCCAGGGGGAATCAGCCCCAGCATTTT.

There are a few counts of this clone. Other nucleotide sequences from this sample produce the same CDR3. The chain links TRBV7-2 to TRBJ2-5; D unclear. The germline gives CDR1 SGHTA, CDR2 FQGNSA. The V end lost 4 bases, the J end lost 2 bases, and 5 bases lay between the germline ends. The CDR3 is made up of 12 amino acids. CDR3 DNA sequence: TGTGCCAGCAGCTCCTCACAAGAGACCCAGTACTTC. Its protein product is CASSSSQETQYF. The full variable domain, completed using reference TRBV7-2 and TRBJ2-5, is GAGVSQSPSNKVTEKGKDVELRCDPISGHTALYWYRQSLGQGLEFLIYFQGNSAPDKSGLPSDRFSAERTGGSVSTLTIQRTQQEDSAVYLCASSSSQETQYFGPGTRLLVL.

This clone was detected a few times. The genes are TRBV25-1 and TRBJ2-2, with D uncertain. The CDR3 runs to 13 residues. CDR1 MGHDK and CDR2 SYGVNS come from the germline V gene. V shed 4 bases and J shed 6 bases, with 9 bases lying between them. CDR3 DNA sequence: TGTGCCAGCAGTGCACTCTTATCCGGGGAGCTGTTTTTT. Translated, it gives CASSALLSGELFF.

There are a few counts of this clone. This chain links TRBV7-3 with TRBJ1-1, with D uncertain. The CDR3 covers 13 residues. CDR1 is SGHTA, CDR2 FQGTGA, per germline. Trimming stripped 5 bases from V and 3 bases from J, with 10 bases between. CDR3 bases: TGTGCCAGCAGCCCCGCTAGCCACACTGAAGCTTTCTTT. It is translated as CASSPASHTEAFF.

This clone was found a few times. As DNA, the CDR3 is TGTGCCAGCTCTGAAAGCAACTATGGCTACACCTTC. Translated, it gives CASSESNYGYTF. The rearrangement links TRBV6-6 to TRBJ1-2; D unclear. CDR1 and CDR2 from the germline V gene are MNHNY and SVGAGI (reference sequence). With 8 bases removed from V and 2 bases from J, the gap between germline ends came to 9 bases. The CDR3 runs 12 residues.

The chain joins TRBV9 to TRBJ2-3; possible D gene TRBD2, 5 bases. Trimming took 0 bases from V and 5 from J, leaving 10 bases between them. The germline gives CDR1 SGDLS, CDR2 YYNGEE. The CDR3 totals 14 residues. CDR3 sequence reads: CASSVAGIGDTQYF. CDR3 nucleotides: TGTGCCAGCAGCGTAGCGGGGATCGGAGATACGCAGTATTTT. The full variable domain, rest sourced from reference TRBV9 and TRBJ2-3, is DSGVTQTPKHLITATGQRVTLRCSPRSGDLSVYWYQQSLDQGLQFLIQYYNGEERAKGNILERFSAQQFPDLHSELNLSSLELGDSALYFCASSVAGIGDTQYFGPGTRLTVL.

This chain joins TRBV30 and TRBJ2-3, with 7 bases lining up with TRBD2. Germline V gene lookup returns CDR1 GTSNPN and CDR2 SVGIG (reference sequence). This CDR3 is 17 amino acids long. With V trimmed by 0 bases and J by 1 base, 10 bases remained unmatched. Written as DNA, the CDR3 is TGTGCCTGGAGTGTAGGGCTAGCGGCAATGGGCACAGATACGCAGTATTTT. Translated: CAWSVGLAAMGTDTQYF. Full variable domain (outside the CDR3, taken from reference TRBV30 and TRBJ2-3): SQTIHQWPATLVQPVGSPLSLECTVEGTSNPNLYWYRQAAGRGLQLLFYSVGIGQISSEVPQNLSASRPQDRQFILSSKKLLLSDSGFYLCAWSVGLAAMGTDTQYFGPGTRLTVL.

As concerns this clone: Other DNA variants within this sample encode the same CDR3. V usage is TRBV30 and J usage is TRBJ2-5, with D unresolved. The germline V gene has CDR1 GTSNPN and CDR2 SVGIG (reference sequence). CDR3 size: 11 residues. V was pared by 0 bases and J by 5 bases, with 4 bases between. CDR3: CAWSVRETQYF. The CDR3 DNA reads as TGTGCCTGGAGTGTGCGGGAGACCCAGTACTTC. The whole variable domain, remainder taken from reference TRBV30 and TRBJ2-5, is SQTIHQWPATLVQPVGSPLSLECTVEGTSNPNLYWYRQAAGRGLQLLFYSVGIGQISSEVPQNLSASRPQDRQFILSSKKLLLSDSGFYLCAWSVRETQYFGPGTRLLVL.

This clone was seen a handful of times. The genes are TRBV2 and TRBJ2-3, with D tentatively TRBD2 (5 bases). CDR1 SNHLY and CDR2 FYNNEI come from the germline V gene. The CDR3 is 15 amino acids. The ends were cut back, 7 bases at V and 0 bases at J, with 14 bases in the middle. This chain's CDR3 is CASTPDLASTDTQYF. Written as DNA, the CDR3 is TGTGCCAGCACTCCGGACTTAGCTAGCACAGATACGCAGTATTTT.

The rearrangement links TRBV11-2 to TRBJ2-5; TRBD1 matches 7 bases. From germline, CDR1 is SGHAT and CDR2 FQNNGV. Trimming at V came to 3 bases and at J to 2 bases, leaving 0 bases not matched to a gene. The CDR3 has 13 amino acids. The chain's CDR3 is CASSLGQQETQYF. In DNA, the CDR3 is TGTGCCAGCAGCTTGGGACAGCAAGAGACCCAGTACTTC.

The CDR3 DNA is TGCGCCAGCCACTCAGACGGCTACTATGGCTACACCTTC. Protein product: CASHSDGYYGYTF. V usage is TRBV5-1 and J usage is TRBJ1-2, with D uncertain. Germline V gene lookup returns CDR1 SGHRS and CDR2 YFSETQ. The CDR3 covers 13 residues. V dropped 7 bases and J dropped 3 bases, with 13 bases sitting between them. Together with reference TRBV5-1 and TRBJ1-2, the CDR3 gives the full variable domain: KAGVTQTPRYLIKTRGQQVTLSCSPISGHRSVSWYQQTPGQGLQFLFEYFSETQRNKGNFPGRFSGRQFSNSRSEMNVSTLELGDSALYLCASHSDGYYGYTFGSGTRLTVV.

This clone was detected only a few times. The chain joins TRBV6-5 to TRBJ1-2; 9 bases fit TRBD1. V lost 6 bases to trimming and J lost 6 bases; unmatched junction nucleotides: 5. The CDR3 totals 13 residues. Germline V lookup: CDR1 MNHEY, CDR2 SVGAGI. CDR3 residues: CASRRTGGNGYTF. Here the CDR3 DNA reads TGTGCCAGCAGGCGAACAGGGGGCAATGGCTACACCTTC.

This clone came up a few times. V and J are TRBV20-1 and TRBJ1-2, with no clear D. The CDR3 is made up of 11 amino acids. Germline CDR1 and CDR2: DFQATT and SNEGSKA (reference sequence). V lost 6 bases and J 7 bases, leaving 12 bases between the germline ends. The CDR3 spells CSAAAEGGYTF. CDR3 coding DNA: TGCAGTGCGGCCGCAGAGGGTGGCTACACCTTC.

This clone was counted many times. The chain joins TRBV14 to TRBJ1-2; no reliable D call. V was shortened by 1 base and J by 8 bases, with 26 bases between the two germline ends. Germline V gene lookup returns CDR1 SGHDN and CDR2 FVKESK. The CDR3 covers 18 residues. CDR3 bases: TGTGCCAGCAGCCAAGTCAGTGTTAGAAGTTCACCTCGTCAGGGCTACACCTTC. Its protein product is CASSQVSVRSSPRQGYTF. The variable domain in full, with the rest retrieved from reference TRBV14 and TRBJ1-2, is EAGVTQFPSHSVIEKGQTVTLRCDPISGHDNLYWYRRVMGKEIKFLLHFVKESKQDESGMPNNRFLAERTGGTYSTLKVQPAELEDSGVYFCASSQVSVRSSPRQGYTFGSGTRLTVV.

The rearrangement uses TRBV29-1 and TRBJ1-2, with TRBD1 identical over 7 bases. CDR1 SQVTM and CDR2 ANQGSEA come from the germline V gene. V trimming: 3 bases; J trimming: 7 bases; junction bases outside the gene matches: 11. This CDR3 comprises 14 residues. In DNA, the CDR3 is TGCAGCGTTGATAGTTGGGACAGAGTGGCTGGCTACACCTTC. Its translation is CSVDSWDRVAGYTF.

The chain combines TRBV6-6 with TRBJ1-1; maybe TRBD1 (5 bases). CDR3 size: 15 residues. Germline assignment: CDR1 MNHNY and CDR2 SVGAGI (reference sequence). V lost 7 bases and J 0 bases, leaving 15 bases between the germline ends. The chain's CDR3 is CASTAGHSMNTEAFF. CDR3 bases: TGTGCCAGCACGGCAGGGCACTCCATGAACACTGAAGCTTTCTTT.

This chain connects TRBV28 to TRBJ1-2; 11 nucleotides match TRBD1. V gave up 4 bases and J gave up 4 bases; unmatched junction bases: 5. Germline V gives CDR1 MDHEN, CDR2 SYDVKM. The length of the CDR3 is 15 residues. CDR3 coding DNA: TGTGCCAGCAGTTCCGGGACAGGGGGAGTCTATGGCTACACCTTC. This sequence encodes CASSSGTGGVYGYTF.

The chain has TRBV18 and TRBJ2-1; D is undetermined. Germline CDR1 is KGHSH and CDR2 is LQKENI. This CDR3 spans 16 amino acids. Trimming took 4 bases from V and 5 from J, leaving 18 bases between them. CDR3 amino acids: CASSQGLATPDNEQFF. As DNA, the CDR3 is TGTGCCAGCTCACAAGGCTTGGCCACCCCGGACAATGAGCAGTTCTTC. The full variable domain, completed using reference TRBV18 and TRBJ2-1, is NAGVMQNPRHLVRRRGQEARLRCSPMKGHSHVYWYRQLPEEGLKFMVYLQKENIIDESGMPKERFSAEFPKEGPSILRIQQVVRGDSAAYFCASSQGLATPDNEQFFGPGTRLTVL.

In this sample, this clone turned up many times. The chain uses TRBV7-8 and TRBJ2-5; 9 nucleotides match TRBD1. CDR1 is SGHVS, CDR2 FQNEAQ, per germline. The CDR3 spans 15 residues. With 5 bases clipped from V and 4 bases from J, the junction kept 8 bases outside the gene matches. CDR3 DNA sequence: TGTGCCAGCAGCCCAAACAGGGGGCGAGTAGAGACCCAGTACTTC. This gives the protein CASSPNRGRVETQYF.

The CDR3: CASSYSGTGNIQYF. In nucleotides, the CDR3 is TGTGCCAGCAGCTATTCCGGGACAGGGAACATTCAGTACTTC. V gene TRBV27 combines with J gene TRBJ2-4; TRBD1 aligns across 9 bases. The CDR3 has 14 amino acids. Germline trimming cut 6 bases from V and 7 bases from J; bases unmatched to any gene: 7. Germline V gene lookup returns CDR1 MNHEY and CDR2 SMNVEV (reference sequence).

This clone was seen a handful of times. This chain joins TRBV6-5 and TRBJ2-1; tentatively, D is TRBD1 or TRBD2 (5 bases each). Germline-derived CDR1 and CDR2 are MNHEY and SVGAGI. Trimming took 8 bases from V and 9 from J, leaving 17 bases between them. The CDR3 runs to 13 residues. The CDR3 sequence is CASESLGTGEQFF. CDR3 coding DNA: TGTGCCAGCGAGTCTCTAGGGACCGGTGAGCAGTTCTTC.

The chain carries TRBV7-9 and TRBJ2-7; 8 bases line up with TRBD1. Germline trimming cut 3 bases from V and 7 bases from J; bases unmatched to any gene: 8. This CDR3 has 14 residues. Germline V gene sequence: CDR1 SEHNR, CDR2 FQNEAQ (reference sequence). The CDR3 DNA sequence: TGTGCCAGCAGCTTGGGGCAGGGGGCCGATGAGCAGTACTTC. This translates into CASSLGQGADEQYF.

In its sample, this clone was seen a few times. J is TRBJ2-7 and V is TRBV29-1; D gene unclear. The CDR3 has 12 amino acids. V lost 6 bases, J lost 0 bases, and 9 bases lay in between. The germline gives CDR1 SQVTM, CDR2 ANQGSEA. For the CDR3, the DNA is TGCAGCGTAGAGACGAGCTCCTACGAGCAGTACTTC. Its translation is CSVETSSYEQYF.

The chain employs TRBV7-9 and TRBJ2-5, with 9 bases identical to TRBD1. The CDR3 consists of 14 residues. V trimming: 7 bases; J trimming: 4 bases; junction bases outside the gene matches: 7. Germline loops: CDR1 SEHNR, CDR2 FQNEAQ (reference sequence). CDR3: CASTLSQGAETQYF. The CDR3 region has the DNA TGTGCCAGCACCCTTTCACAGGGGGCAGAGACCCAGTACTTC.

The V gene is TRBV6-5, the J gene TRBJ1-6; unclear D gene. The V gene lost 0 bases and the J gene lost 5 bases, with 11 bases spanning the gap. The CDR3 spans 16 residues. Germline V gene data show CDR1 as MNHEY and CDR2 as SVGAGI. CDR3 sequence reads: CASSYSAGRHNSPLHF. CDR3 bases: TGTGCCAGCAGTTACTCAGCGGGAAGACATAATTCACCCCTCCACTTT.